One sample yielded the 13 T cell receptor beta chains listed below, sequenced in a study of identical twins (dated by TCRdb to 2016 to 2017). Library creation used 5' RACE. For sequencing, an Illumina HiSeq 2000 was employed. TCRdb trimmed the raw reads at Q25, called clones with MiXCR and kept productive beta chains. Identical CDR3 protein sequences are pooled into one entry, listed with their most common genes and DNA. For this sample there are roughly 250,000 distinct CDR3 sequences; over 12% appear just once. 7% to 9% of the sample is taken by the ten largest. Sequencing was done on a sample of memory (CD45RO+) T cells sorted from blood. What this sample's cell subset or site label stands for: CD45RO+ enriched T cells. The origin of the receptors is a woman between 18 and 30 years old in good health.

The sample holds a few counts of this clonotype. J is TRBJ2-2 and V is TRBV6-5; D assignment may be TRBD1 or TRBD2 (5 bases each). Germline-derived CDR1 and CDR2 are MNHEY and SVGAGI. CDR3 length equals 13 residues. The V and J ends lost 4 bases and 5 bases respectively, with 8 bases between them. In DNA form, the CDR3 reads TGTGCCAGCAGTTGGGGACCAACCGGGGAGCTGTTTTTT. Protein sequence: CASSWGPTGELFF.

The table lists this clonotype with a few counts. The rearrangement links TRBV15 to TRBJ1-2; no clear D gene. This CDR3 contains 17 residues. The V end was cut by 0 bases, the J end by 0 bases, with 14 bases between. The germline CDR1 and CDR2 sequences are LNHNV and YYDKDF (reference sequence). DNA for the CDR3: TGTGCCACCAGCAGAGATGTTGAAGGAACAGCTAACTATGGCTACACCTTC. Amino acid sequence: CATSRDVEGTANYGYTF.

The chain couples TRBV4-1 to TRBJ2-3; 10 positions match TRBD2. The CDR3 is made up of 19 amino acids. J gave up 6 bases and V 0 bases, and 15 bases lay outside the gene matches. From germline, CDR1 is MGHRA and CDR2 YSYEKL. CDR3 protein: CASSQEGPLASGSADTQYF. CDR3 sequence (DNA): TGCGCCAGCAGCCAAGAAGGGCCGCTGGCTAGCGGGAGTGCCGATACGCAGTATTTT.

This clonotype turned up a few times. J is TRBJ1-1 and V is TRBV5-1; tentatively, D is TRBD1 (5 bases). CDR3 length equals 15 residues. Germline CDR1 is SGHRS and CDR2 is YFSETQ. The V and J ends lost 4 bases and 5 bases respectively, with 18 bases between them. The CDR3: CASSPGGGHATEAFF. CDR3 in DNA: TGCGCCAGCAGCCCGGGGGGAGGCCATGCAACTGAAGCTTTCTTT.

This clonotype was seen ten or more times. The rearrangement joins TRBV7-9 to TRBJ2-1; D possibly corresponds to TRBD2 (6 bases). Trimming stripped 6 bases from V and 0 bases from J, with 15 bases between. Germline CDR1 reads SEHNR; CDR2 reads FQNEAQ (reference sequence). This CDR3 is built from 16 residues. CDR3 sequence reads: CASSGERGSSYNEQFF. In DNA form, the CDR3 reads TGTGCCAGCAGTGGGGAACGGGGGAGCTCCTACAATGAGCAGTTCTTC.

This clonotype was counted between two and nine times. The chain combines TRBV7-6 with TRBJ2-2; possibly TRBD2 for D (6 bases). CDR1 SGHVS and CDR2 FNYEAQ come from the germline V gene. Trimming removed 5 bases from V and 3 bases from J, with 19 bases in between. The CDR3 contains 17 residues. In DNA form, the CDR3 reads TGTGCCAGCAGCCTCAACTTTCCCGGGAGTTACACCGGGGAGCTGTTTTTT. Translated, it gives CASSLNFPGSYTGELFF.

The chain carries TRBV7-3 and TRBJ2-2; D remains ambiguous. The CDR3 length is 15 residues. The germline V gene encodes CDR1 SGHTA and CDR2 FQGTGA. Trimming pared 0 bases from V and 4 bases from J, leaving 9 bases between. This chain's CDR3 is CASSLTVAGTGELFF. CDR3 bases: TGTGCCAGCAGCTTAACGGTAGCCGGCACCGGGGAGCTGTTTTTT.

CDR3 bases: TGTGCCAGCAGCGCTTCGATAGGGGGCGTACGGAATGAGCAGTTCTTC. Translated: CASSASIGGVRNEQFF. The chain carries TRBV12-3 or TRBV12-4 and TRBJ2-1, with 7 nucleotides matching TRBD1. The CDR3 runs to 16 residues. J gave up 7 bases and V 6 bases, and 15 bases lay outside the gene matches.

J is TRBJ2-5 and V is TRBV7-2, with 11 bases identical to TRBD2. V gave up 1 base and J gave up 4 bases; unmatched junction bases: 8. The CDR3 sequence is 17 residues long. Per the germline V gene, CDR1 is SGHTA and CDR2 is FQGNSA. The CDR3 loop reads CASSLGGSGRAGETQYF. The CDR3, as DNA: TGTGCCAGCAGCTTAGGGGGTAGCGGGAGGGCCGGAGAGACCCAGTACTTC. The entire variable domain, with the rest obtained from reference TRBV7-2 and TRBJ2-5, is as follows: GAGVSQSPSNKVTEKGKDVELRCDPISGHTALYWYRQSLGQGLEFLIYFQGNSAPDKSGLPSDRFSAERTGGSVSTLTIQRTQQEDSAVYLCASSLGGSGRAGETQYFGPGTRLLVL.

This clonotype was counted only a few times. V gene TRBV28 combines with J gene TRBJ2-1; possible D gene TRBD2, 6 bases. CDR3 size: 13 residues. Trimming pared 6 bases from V and 8 bases from J, leaving 14 bases between. The germline V gene encodes CDR1 MDHEN and CDR2 SYDVKM. In DNA, the CDR3 is TGTGCCAGCAGGCGAGGAGGGAGCGATGAGCAGTTCTTC. Encoded protein: CASRRGGSDEQFF.

This clonotype has more than one count but fewer than ten. The chain combines TRBV29-1 with TRBJ2-1, with 9 bases lining up with TRBD2. The V gene end was trimmed by 5 bases and the J gene end by 7 bases; junction bases not matched to a gene: 12. Germline-derived CDR1 and CDR2 are SQVTM and ANQGSEA. The CDR3 has 15 amino acids. The chain's CDR3 is CSVKLAGTKGNEQFF. The CDR3 region has the DNA TGCAGCGTTAAACTAGCGGGCACAAAGGGGAATGAGCAGTTCTTC.

The chain joins TRBV20-1 to TRBJ2-7; D is perhaps TRBD1 or TRBD2 (5 bases each). V dropped 0 bases and J dropped 4 bases, with 13 bases sitting between them. This CDR3 has 14 residues. CDR1 DFQATT and CDR2 SNEGSKA come from the germline V gene (reference sequence). In DNA, the CDR3 is TGCAGTGCTAGAGATTCAGGGTGGGGGTACGAGCAGTACTTC. Protein sequence: CSARDSGWGYEQYF.

This clonotype has at least ten counts. The V call is TRBV7-8, the J call TRBJ2-1, with TRBD2 identical over 7 bases. Germline assignment: CDR1 SGHVS and CDR2 FQNEAQ. The CDR3 runs 16 residues. V gave up 5 bases and J gave up 1 base; unmatched junction bases: 8. CDR3 coding DNA: TGTGCCAGCAGCCCGTTAGAGGGAGGGTCCTACAATGAGCAGTTCTTC. This sequence encodes CASSPLEGGSYNEQFF.